Below are 27 T cell receptor beta chains sequenced from a single sample in a study of blood T cells in healthy people across ages. Through a sample-barcoded 5' primer and a J-beta primer mix, a second PCR was run for roughly 7 to 12 cycles. One entry per CDR3 protein, called by TCRdb with MiXCR from the 5' RACE reads. The sample has about 690,000 distinct CDR3 sequences, approximately 40% seen once. Sample: blood. The receptors derive from a man older than 75 in good health.

The J gene is TRBJ2-7, the V gene TRBV6-2 or TRBV6-3; D is uncertain. The CDR3 runs to 12 residues. Trimming cost V 6 bases and J 3 bases, with 9 bases left between them. From germline, CDR1 is MNHEY and CDR2 SVGEGT. In DNA, the CDR3 is TGTGCCAGCAGCTACGTAAACTACGAGCAGTACTTC. This encodes CASSYVNYEQYF.

The count of this clonotype is one. V is TRBV20-1 and J is TRBJ1-2, with D tentatively TRBD1 (5 bases). Germline lookup yields CDR1 DFQATT and CDR2 SNEGSKA (reference sequence). The CDR3 runs 12 residues. V lost 3 bases to trimming and J lost 4 bases, with 9 bases between them. In nucleotides, the CDR3 is TGCAGTGCTAGTGGGGACCTCTATGGCTACACCTTC. This encodes CSASGDLYGYTF.

This clonotype was found a few times. The chain is built from TRBV7-2 and TRBJ1-2, with D tentatively TRBD1 (6 bases). Germline CDR1 SGHTA, CDR2 FQGNSA. The germline V and J ends were trimmed by 4 bases and 3 bases, with 24 bases remaining between them. This CDR3 contains 18 residues. CDR3 residues: CASSSPGQGRGGDYGYTF. CDR3 in DNA: TGTGCCAGCAGCTCGCCGGGACAAGGAAGAGGGGGGGACTATGGCTACACCTTC. Drawing the rest from reference TRBV7-2 and TRBJ1-2, the complete variable domain is GAGVSQSPSNKVTEKGKDVELRCDPISGHTALYWYRQSLGQGLEFLIYFQGNSAPDKSGLPSDRFSAERTGGSVSTLTIQRTQQEDSAVYLCASSSPGQGRGGDYGYTFGSGTRLTVV.

The V call is TRBV7-3, the J call TRBJ2-6, with 12 nucleotides matching TRBD1. The junction had 8 bases not matched to a gene; V was cut back by 4 bases and J by 1 base. The V gene's germline CDR1 is SGHTA and CDR2 FQGTGA. The CDR3 consists of 19 residues. DNA of the CDR3: TGTGCCAGCAGCTCTCGGGGGACAGGGGGCTTATCTGGGGCCAACGTCCTGACTTTC. Residues: CASSSRGTGGLSGANVLTF.

The rearrangement joins TRBV4-3 to TRBJ2-7, with TRBD2 matching over 13 bases. Trimming removed 1 base from V and 3 bases from J; junction bases left unmatched: 0. The CDR3 sequence is 15 residues long. The germline V gene encodes CDR1 LGHNA and CDR2 YSLEER. The CDR3 loop is CASSQGTSGGYEQYF. The CDR3, as DNA: TGCGCCAGCAGCCAAGGGACTAGCGGGGGCTACGAGCAGTACTTC.

This clonotype occurred a few times. This sequence joins TRBV5-1 and TRBJ1-1; D ambiguous. This CDR3 is 10 amino acids long. Trimming pared 0 bases from V and 8 bases from J, leaving 2 bases between. Germline V gives CDR1 SGHRS, CDR2 YFSETQ. The CDR3 sequence is CASSLGEAFF. The CDR3 DNA follows: TGCGCCAGCAGCTTGGGAGAAGCTTTCTTT. Together with reference TRBV5-1 and TRBJ1-1, the CDR3 gives the full variable domain: KAGVTQTPRYLIKTRGQQVTLSCSPISGHRSVSWYQQTPGQGLQFLFEYFSETQRNKGNFPGRFSGRQFSNSRSEMNVSTLELGDSALYLCASSLGEAFFGQGTRLTVV.

This clonotype has just a few counts. This sequence joins TRBV7-2 and TRBJ2-7; D may correspond to TRBD1 or TRBD2 (5 bases each). Deletions cut 2 bases from V and 5 bases from J, with 16 bases between. Germline values: CDR1 SGHTA, CDR2 FQGNSA. The length of the CDR3 is 15 residues. Here the CDR3 DNA reads TGTGCCAGCAGCTTATATCCAGGGACCCTCGACGAGCAGTACTTC. Amino acids: CASSLYPGTLDEQYF.

The chain employs TRBV12-3 or TRBV12-4 and TRBJ2-1, with D possibly being TRBD2 (7 bases). CDR3 length: 16 residues. Trimming removed 9 bases from V and 4 bases from J, with 22 bases in between. CDR3: CARSPRGGAGYNEQFF. The DNA of the CDR3 is TGTGCCAGAAGCCCCCGTGGGGGGGCCGGGTACAATGAGCAGTTCTTC.

The chain recombines TRBV6-5 with TRBJ1-5, with D maybe TRBD1 (6 bases). V shed 6 bases and J shed 2 bases, with 14 bases lying between them. CDR1 and CDR2 from the germline V gene are MNHEY and SVGAGI. The CDR3 covers 15 residues. The CDR3 DNA reads TGTGCCAGCAGCCAGAAGGGGGTCGGCAATCAGCCCCAGCATTTT. It yields the protein CASSQKGVGNQPQHF.

The chain uses TRBV7-7 and TRBJ2-2; the D gene is possibly TRBD1 (5 bases). V lost 4 bases to trimming and J lost 6 bases, with 15 bases between them. This CDR3 is built from 15 residues. Germline CDR1 is SSHAT and CDR2 is FNYEAQ (reference sequence). Here the CDR3 reads CASSSGKRMAGELFF. The CDR3 DNA reads as TGTGCCAGCAGCTCAGGGAAGAGGATGGCCGGGGAGCTGTTTTTT.

On this clonotype itself: A single base separates this from a much larger clone, so it may be a read error. V and J are TRBV5-1 and TRBJ2-7; tentative D call: TRBD2 (5 bases). V was trimmed by 1 base and J by 9 bases, leaving 11 bases between them. The CDR3 totals 12 residues. Germline assignment: CDR1 SGHRS and CDR2 YFSETQ. CDR3 in amino acids: CASSLPGNVQYF. DNA of the CDR3: TGCGCCAGCAGCTTGCCGGGGAACGTGCAGTACTTC. The full variable domain, completed using reference TRBV5-1 and TRBJ2-7, is KAGVTQTPRYLIKTRGQQVTLSCSPISGHRSVSWYQQTPGQGLQFLFEYFSETQRNKGNFPGRFSGRQFSNSRSEMNVSTLELGDSALYLCASSLPGNVQYFGPGTRLTVT.

CDR3 region: CASSQEIPGQGANSPLHF. As DNA, the CDR3 is TGTGCCAGCAGCCAAGAGATTCCGGGACAGGGGGCTAATTCACCCCTCCACTTT. The chain is built from TRBV4-2 and TRBJ1-6; 12 nucleotides line up with TRBD1. The CDR3 has 18 residues. With V trimmed by 0 bases and J by 6 bases, 6 bases remained unmatched. Per the germline V gene, CDR1 is LGHNA and CDR2 is YNFKEQ.

The genes are TRBV20-1 and TRBJ1-2, with 7 bases aligning to TRBD1. The length of the CDR3 is 14 residues. The V and J ends lost 6 bases and 4 bases, in that order; junction bases with no gene match: 11. The germline gives CDR1 DFQATT, CDR2 SNEGSKA (reference sequence). The CDR3 bases are TGCAGTGCCCATACAGGGGCGCCTGGCTATGGCTACACCTTC. This encodes CSAHTGAPGYGYTF.

The chain employs TRBV5-6 and TRBJ2-5; 7 positions match TRBD2. CDR3 size: 15 residues. The V gene's germline CDR1 is SGHDT and CDR2 YYEEEE. After removal of 3 bases from V and 11 bases from J, the junction contained 16 bases not matched to a gene. CDR3 amino acids: CASSSGPSGGYGQYF. The DNA for the CDR3 is TGTGCCAGCAGCTCCGGACCTAGCGGAGGATACGGGCAGTACTTC.

The rearrangement uses TRBV16 and TRBJ1-1; D not certain. Trimming stripped 0 bases from V and 6 bases from J, with 5 bases between. The length of the CDR3 is 12 residues. Germline values: CDR1 KGHSY, CDR2 FQNENV. CDR3 nucleotide sequence: TGTGCCAGCAGCCAATCCTTATCTGAAGCTTTCTTT. Its protein is CASSQSLSEAFF.

This clonotype was seen at least ten times. The chain links TRBV7-2 to TRBJ2-7, with D unclear. This CDR3 has 12 amino acids. Germline values: CDR1 SGHTA, CDR2 FQGNSA. Trimming removed 3 bases at V and 2 bases at J, with 5 bases between. The CDR3 protein is CASSLLTYEQYF. The CDR3 bases are TGTGCCAGCAGCTTGTTAACCTACGAGCAGTACTTC.

This clonotype was detected only a few times. The V call is TRBV30, the J call TRBJ2-7, with TRBD2 matching 7 bases. The CDR3 covers 15 residues. Germline CDR1 GTSNPN, CDR2 SVGIG (reference sequence). The V segment lost 4 bases and the J segment 0 bases; nucleotides outside the gene matches: 9. CDR3 nucleotides: TGTGCCTGGACTCGTGGTAGCGGGCGCTCCTACGAGCAGTACTTC. Translating gives CAWTRGSGRSYEQYF.

The genes are TRBV20-1 and TRBJ2-4, with 10 bases identical to TRBD1. The J call may be mistaken, given a closer DNA end match to TRBJ2-5. Germline CDR1 and CDR2: DFQATT and SNEGSKA (reference sequence). This CDR3 region has 16 residues. The CDR3 loop reads CSASPPWDRGQETQYF. The CDR3 region has the DNA TGCAGTGCTAGTCCCCCCTGGGACAGGGGTCAAGAGACCCAGTACTTC.

V and J are TRBV5-1 and TRBJ2-3; 9 bases are shared with TRBD1. This CDR3 is built from 17 residues. The germline V gene has CDR1 SGHRS and CDR2 YFSETQ. V lost 0 bases to trimming and J lost 3 bases; unmatched junction nucleotides: 8. CDR3 sequence: CASSLGGTGLWTDTQYF. The CDR3 DNA sequence: TGCGCCAGCAGCTTGGGGGGGACAGGGTTATGGACAGATACGCAGTATTTT.

This chain links TRBV6-2 or TRBV6-3 with TRBJ2-7; 8 nucleotides align to TRBD1. Germline V gene lookup returns CDR1 MNHEY and CDR2 SVGEGT. This CDR3 has 20 residues. V was pared by 3 bases and J by 10 bases, with 29 bases of the junction left unmatched. Written as DNA, the CDR3 is TGTGCCAGCAGTTATAGGGCAGGGGGCGAGCGGATCCTAAGTCGAGAGGCCCAGTACTTC. Its protein product is CASSYRAGGERILSREAQYF.

This clonotype was counted ten times or more. The chain recombines TRBV6-2 or TRBV6-3 with TRBJ1-5, with a tentative D call TRBD1 (5 bases). The ends were cut back, 1 base at V and 2 bases at J, with 12 bases in the middle. This CDR3 is built from 16 residues. Germline V gene data show CDR1 as MNHEY and CDR2 as SVGEGT. The CDR3 here is CASSYLTGTRNQPQHF. CDR3 nucleotide sequence: TGTGCCAGCAGTTACTTAACCGGGACCCGCAATCAGCCCCAGCATTTT.

This clonotype was counted a few times. The chain is built from TRBV24-1 and TRBJ2-5; 7 bases fit TRBD1. V lost 0 bases and J lost 5; bases outside the gene matches: 5. Germline V lookup: CDR1 KGHDR, CDR2 SFDVKD. This CDR3 is 15 amino acids long. CDR3 nucleotides: TGTGCCACCAGTGATTTGAGACAGGGTGGGGAGACCCAGTACTTC. Translation: CATSDLRQGGETQYF.

In its sample, this clonotype was seen once. V is TRBV7-2 and J is TRBJ2-7; perhaps TRBD1 as D (6 bases). The CDR3 contains 14 residues. V gave up 5 bases and J gave up 5 bases, with 16 bases separating them. Germline CDR1 SGHTA, CDR2 FQGNSA. As DNA, the CDR3 is TGTGCCAGCAGCCTCTACAGGGTTGGGCACGAGCAGTACTTC. Its protein is CASSLYRVGHEQYF.

About this clonotype itself: A much larger clonotype is one base distant, so this may be a read error. The chain uses TRBV12-3 or TRBV12-4 and TRBJ2-5, with D uncertain. The J call is doubtful: the DNA matches TRBJ2-7 better. The CDR3 loop spans 12 amino acids. The CDR3: CASRLGPDEQYF. In DNA form, the CDR3 reads TGTGCCAGCAGGTTAGGGCCAGACGAGCAGTACTTC.

This clonotype was counted between two and nine times. V and J are TRBV20-1 and TRBJ1-2; D remains ambiguous. V was shortened by 2 bases and J by 6 bases, with 16 bases between the two germline ends. This CDR3 contains 14 residues. In germline, CDR1 is DFQATT, CDR2 SNEGSKA (reference sequence). CDR3 protein: CSARRLAGRDGYTF. The DNA for the CDR3 is TGCAGTGCTAGACGCCTCGCCGGGCGGGATGGCTACACCTTC.

V gene TRBV6-1 combines with J gene TRBJ1-1; D might be TRBD1 (5 bases). This CDR3 has 14 residues. Germline CDR1 is MNHNS and CDR2 is SASEGT. V lost 2 bases to trimming and J lost 5 bases, with 12 bases between them. This CDR3 reads CASSEFGGVTEAFF. CDR3 in DNA: TGTGCCAGCAGTGAATTTGGGGGTGTGACTGAAGCTTTCTTT.

This clonotype was seen only a few times. The V and J genes are TRBV5-6 and TRBJ1-2; D may be TRBD1 (6 bases). V was cut by 2 bases and J by 2 bases, with 10 bases left in between. The CDR3 is 14 residues long. Germline CDR1 and CDR2: SGHDT and YYEEEE. CDR3 loop: CASSFGQLNYGYTF. The CDR3 region has the DNA TGTGCCAGCAGCTTCGGACAGCTGAACTATGGCTACACCTTC.